This T cell receptor (beta chain) was obtained from a study of cytomegalovirus exposure and HLA in healthy donors. Notes on this clone: Antigen unknown.

Whole-study findings and limits: TCR beta V- and J-gene trimming was later associated with a missense DCLRE1C variant. Apart from CMV serostatus, no immune exposure information was available.

With 60 Vbeta and 13 Jbeta primers, the PCR was carried out. Measured with immunoSEQ multiplex PCR; TCRdb has only the in-frame clones, and not every one. The repertoire holds 200,000 to 300,000 clones, just under 80% seen once, with approximately 0.47% in the top ten. Per germline, CDR1 SGHRS and CDR2 YFSETQ. J gave up 5 bases and V 4 bases, and 11 bases lay outside the gene matches. The CDR3 consists of 15 residues. This sequence joins TRBV5-1 and TRBJ1-1, with 7 nucleotides matching TRBD1. The clonotype comes from a boy aged 5-17 years in good health and CMV-seronegative. Sequenced material: PBMCs. CDR3 amino acids: CASSRRTGAVTEAFF. The CDR3, as DNA: TGCGCCAGCAGCCGAAGGACAGGTGCGGTGACTGAAGCTTTCTTT.